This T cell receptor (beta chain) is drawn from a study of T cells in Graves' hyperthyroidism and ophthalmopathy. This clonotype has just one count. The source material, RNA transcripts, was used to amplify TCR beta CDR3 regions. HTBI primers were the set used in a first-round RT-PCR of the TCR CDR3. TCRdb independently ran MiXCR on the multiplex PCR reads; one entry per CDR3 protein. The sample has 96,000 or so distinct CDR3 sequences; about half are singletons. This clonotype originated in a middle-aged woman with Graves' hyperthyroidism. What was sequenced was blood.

This CDR3 reads CASSESTRGPKTQYF. For the CDR3, the DNA is TGCGCCAGCAGTGAGTCGACTCGGGGGCCGAAGACCCAGTACTTC. V gene TRBV10-2 combines with J gene TRBJ2-5, with D tentatively TRBD1 or TRBD2 (6 bases each). V shed 0 bases and J shed 6 bases, with 14 bases lying between them. Germline loops: CDR1 WSHSY, CDR2 SAAADI. The length of the CDR3 is 15 residues.